The sequence of this TCR beta chain was determined in a study of T cells after posttransplantation cyclophosphamide. The CDR3 has 15 amino acids. The V end was cut by 7 bases, the J end by 5 bases, with 20 bases between. TCRdb's table, derived via immunoSEQ multiplex PCR, lists solely in-frame clones and lacks some. Of about 32,000 clones listed, 91% are singletons. Cells defined as naive were viable CD3+CD4+ or CD3+CD8+ and CCR7+CD45RA+CD45RO-CD95-CD27+CD28+. The receptor was derived from a man under 40 in good health and a related stem cell transplant donor. Input material: naive CD4+ T cells sorted from blood. V is TRBV23-1 and J is TRBJ1-2; D possibly corresponds to TRBD1 (5 bases). TRBV23-1 is placed among ORFs of uncertain function. The CDR3, as DNA: TGCGCCAGCACACGGCGCGGCAGGCCAGGGTATGGCTACACCTTC. It encodes CASTRRGRPGYGYTF.